The rows below give T cell receptor beta chains drawn from one sample of a study of blood T cell repertoires in COVID-19. TCRdb keeps only in-frame clones here, not all; method: immunoSEQ multiplex PCR. The profile shows over 80,000 clones, about 89% of them singletons. The specimen sequenced was peripheral blood. These receptors all come from a human donor with active COVID-19. The donor label of this sample is uncertain. The CDR3 runs from the conserved cysteine through the conserved F or W. The order of the fields is CDR3 length, D gene, V gene, clone size, J gene, CDR3 protein, CDR3 DNA. A D gene is named only where the DNA matches it firmly. Size tells how often a clone was seen (once, few, many) or the class of an expanded clone, and some rows leave it out.

15,TRBD1,TRBV6-1,few,TRBJ2-7,CASSEGTGGFYEQYF,TGTGCCAGCAGTGAAGGGACAGGGGGTTTCTACGAGCAGTACTTC
15,-,TRBV28,-,TRBJ2-2,CATIMGDIATGELFF,TGTGCTACGATAATGGGGGACATCGCCACCGGGGAGCTGTTTTTT
16,-,TRBV10-3,-,TRBJ1-6,CAISEEREAYNSPLHF,TGTGCCATCAGTGAGGAGAGGGAGGCCTATAATTCACCCCTCCACTTT
13,TRBD1,TRBV7-9,-,TRBJ2-6,CASSRDRVGVLTF,TGTGCCAGCAGCCGGGACAGGGTTGGAGTCCTGACTTTC
15,-,TRBV12-5,-,TRBJ2-7,CASGSPGVGSYEQYF,TGTGCTAGTGGTTCCCCGGGGGTAGGTTCCTACGAGCAGTACTTC
16,-,TRBV2,-,TRBJ1-5,CASSKEDGRINQPQHF,TGTGCCAGCAGCAAGGAGGACGGACGAATCAATCAGCCCCAGCATTTT
13,-,TRBV5-6,-,TRBJ1-2,CASSPRGVKGYTF,TGTGCCAGCAGCCCCCGCGGGGTAAAAGGCTACACCTTC
15,TRBD1,TRBV6-2/TRBV6-3,-,TRBJ2-7,CASSYRGTGHDEQYF,TGTGCCAGCAGTTATCGTGGGACAGGGCACGACGAGCAGTACTTC
15,TRBD2,TRBV6-2/TRBV6-3,-,TRBJ2-1,CASRPSGGPTNEQFF,TGTGCCAGCAGGCCTAGCGGGGGGCCTACAAATGAGCAGTTCTTC
18,TRBD2,TRBV7-2,-,TRBJ2-7,CASSLALGGAARTYEQYF,TGTGCCAGCAGCCTAGCCCTCGGGGGGGCCGCGAGGACCTACGAGCAGTACTTC
16,-,TRBV7-2,-,TRBJ2-3,CASSLRGGTSTDTQYF,TGTGCCAGCAGCTTAAGGGGCGGTACTAGCACAGATACGCAGTATTTT
13,-,TRBV6-2/TRBV6-3,-,TRBJ2-6,CASSSSGANVLTF,TGTGCCAGCAGTTCGTCTGGGGCCAACGTCCTGACTTTC
14,TRBD1,TRBV25-1,once,TRBJ1-6,CASTAGQKNSPLHF,TGTGCCAGCACCGCGGGACAGAAAAATTCACCCCTCCACTTT
18,TRBD2,TRBV15,once,TRBJ2-2,CATSRDGGGGRYTGELFF,TGTGCCACCAGCAGAGATGGCGGCGGGGGAAGGTACACCGGGGAGCTGTTTTTT
14,-,TRBV7-2,-,TRBJ2-5,CASSPTSYQETQYF,TGTGCCAGCAGCCCGACTAGTTACCAAGAGACCCAGTACTTC
11,-,TRBV7-2,once,TRBJ2-1,CASSLLNEQFF,TGTGCCAGCAGCCTTCTTAATGAGCAGTTCTTC
15,TRBD1,TRBV2,-,TRBJ2-7,CASLHVPGQGGEQYF,TGTGCCAGTTTACACGTCCCGGGACAGGGAGGCGAGCAGTACTTC
19,TRBD1,TRBV11-3,once,TRBJ1-3,CASSPLGDTDRGFGNTIYF,TGTGCCAGCAGCCCGTTAGGCGACACGGACAGGGGGTTTGGAAACACCATATATTTT
18,TRBD2,TRBV13,-,TRBJ2-1,CASSLGSVRLAGDNEQFF,TGTGCCAGCAGCTTAGGCTCGGTGCGTCTAGCGGGCGACAATGAGCAGTTCTTC
14,TRBD2,TRBV5-1,-,TRBJ2-5,CASSLAGGGETQYF,TGCGCCAGCAGCTTAGCGGGGGGCGGAGAGACCCAGTACTTC
13,-,TRBV5-1,-,TRBJ2-7,CASSLSTGYEQYF,TGCGCCAGCAGCCTCTCCACCGGCTACGAGCAGTACTTC
16,-,TRBV19,-,TRBJ1-5,CASSIGRVDGNQPQHF,TGTGCCAGTAGTATTGGCAGGGTAGACGGCAATCAGCCCCAGCATTTT
14,-,TRBV7-9,-,TRBJ2-7,CASSLVDRPNEQYF,TGTGCCAGCAGCTTAGTCGACAGGCCCAACGAGCAGTACTTC
15,TRBD1,TRBV10-3,-,TRBJ2-1,CAITPGQGAINEQFF,TGTGCCATCACCCCGGGACAGGGGGCTATCAATGAGCAGTTCTTC
13,-,TRBV5-4,few,TRBJ1-2,CASSPVTGNGYTF,TGTGCCAGCAGCCCAGTCACAGGGAATGGCTACACCTTC
13,-,TRBV24-1,-,TRBJ1-1,CATSASRNTEAFF,TGTGCCACCAGTGCCTCCCGGAACACTGAAGCTTTCTTT
15,-,TRBV19,once,TRBJ2-7,CASSVRVSGLREQYF,TGTGCCAGTAGTGTCAGGGTCTCCGGCCTGCGTGAGCAGTACTTC
14,-,TRBV6-2/TRBV6-3,few,TRBJ1-1,CASSYWSDGTEAFF,TGTGCCAGCAGTTACTGGTCAGACGGGACTGAAGCTTTCTTT
14,-,TRBV6-5,-,TRBJ1-1,CASSFEEGRTEAFF,TGTGCCAGCAGTTTCGAGGAGGGCCGCACTGAAGCTTTCTTT
18,-,TRBV10-3,-,TRBJ1-1,CAISEPGTILRGGTEAFF,TGTGCCATCAGTGAGCCCGGGACAATCCTACGAGGGGGCACTGAAGCTTTCTTT
12,TRBD1,TRBV18,-,TRBJ2-5,CASSQTGETQYF,TGTGCCAGCTCACAGACAGGGGAGACCCAGTACTTC
17,-,TRBV24-1,-,TRBJ2-3,CATSDFGRGSPTDTQYF,TGTGCCACCAGTGATTTCGGCAGAGGCTCGCCCACAGATACGCAGTATTTT
11,-,TRBV29-1,-,TRBJ2-2,CSGGSTGELFF,TGCAGCGGGGGGAGCACCGGGGAGCTGTTTTTT
16,TRBD1,TRBV4-3,-,TRBJ1-6,CASSQDYATGVSPLHF,TGCGCCAGCAGCCAAGATTATGCGACAGGGGTTTCACCCCTCCACTTT
17,TRBD2,TRBV3-1/TRBV3-2,-,TRBJ2-2,CASSQVASGGAGGELFF,TGTGCCAGCAGCCAAGTGGCCAGCGGGGGGGCCGGCGGGGAGCTGTTTTTT
13,-,TRBV5-4,-,TRBJ2-7,CASSWGAGYEQYF,TGTGCCAGCAGCTGGGGAGCCGGCTACGAGCAGTACTTC
16,-,TRBV12-5,-,TRBJ2-5,CASGISGTYAGETQYF,TGTGCTAGTGGTATATCCGGGACTTACGCCGGGGAGACCCAGTACTTC
15,-,TRBV4-1,-,TRBJ1-1,CASSQDWGGIDEAFF,TGCGCCAGCAGCCAAGATTGGGGGGGGATAGATGAAGCTTTCTTT
14,-,TRBV4-2,few,TRBJ1-4,CASSSSLQDEKLFF,TGTGCCAGCAGCTCCAGTCTTCAGGATGAAAAACTGTTTTTT
14,TRBD2,TRBV18,once,TRBJ2-7,CASSIPGLLNEQYF,TGTGCCAGCTCAATACCGGGACTACTTAACGAGCAGTACTTC
14,-,TRBV6-5,once,TRBJ2-5,CASRPPGKSETQYF,TGTGCCAGCAGGCCCCCCGGGAAATCAGAGACCCAGTACTTC
15,TRBD2,TRBV27,-,TRBJ2-1,CAPARVAGGHNEQFF,TGTGCCCCCGCCCGGGTAGCGGGGGGTCATAATGAGCAGTTCTTC
15,TRBD2,TRBV5-5,-,TRBJ2-7,CASTPPGLALYEQYF,TGTGCCAGCACCCCCCCGGGACTAGCCCTCTACGAGCAGTACTTC
12,-,TRBV29-1,-,TRBJ2-3,CSVEGSTDTQYF,TGCAGCGTTGAAGGTTCAACAGATACGCAGTATTTT
13,-,TRBV19,-,TRBJ1-1,CASRTLKGTEAFF,TGTGCCAGTAGGACTCTTAAGGGGACTGAAGCTTTCTTT
18,TRBD1,TRBV4-1,few,TRBJ1-2,CASSQEADGTAAVYGYTF,TGCGCCAGCAGCCAAGAAGCAGATGGGACAGCTGCCGTCTATGGCTACACCTTC
12,-,TRBV10-3,-,TRBJ1-1,CAISEWGAEAFF,TGTGCCATCAGTGAGTGGGGAGCTGAAGCTTTCTTT
19,TRBD1,TRBV3-1/TRBV3-2,-,TRBJ1-4,CASSQFPRTGYATNEKLFF,TGTGCCAGCAGCCAATTCCCCCGGACAGGTTATGCAACTAATGAAAAACTGTTTTTT
13,-,TRBV29-1,-,TRBJ2-5,CSVAEASQETQYF,TGCAGCGTTGCAGAGGCTTCCCAAGAGACCCAGTACTTC
16,TRBD1,TRBV12-5,-,TRBJ1-1,CASGSAGQGRDTEAFF,TGTGCTAGTGGTTCGGCCGGACAGGGAAGGGACACTGAAGCTTTCTTT
16,-,TRBV5-8,-,TRBJ1-3,CASSLYPGGSGNTIYF,TGTGCCAGCAGCTTGTACCCGGGGGGCTCTGGAAACACCATATATTTT
15,TRBD2,TRBV7-2,few,TRBJ2-7,CASSPRTSGSYEQYF,TGTGCCAGCAGTCCCCGCACTAGCGGCTCCTACGAGCAGTACTTC